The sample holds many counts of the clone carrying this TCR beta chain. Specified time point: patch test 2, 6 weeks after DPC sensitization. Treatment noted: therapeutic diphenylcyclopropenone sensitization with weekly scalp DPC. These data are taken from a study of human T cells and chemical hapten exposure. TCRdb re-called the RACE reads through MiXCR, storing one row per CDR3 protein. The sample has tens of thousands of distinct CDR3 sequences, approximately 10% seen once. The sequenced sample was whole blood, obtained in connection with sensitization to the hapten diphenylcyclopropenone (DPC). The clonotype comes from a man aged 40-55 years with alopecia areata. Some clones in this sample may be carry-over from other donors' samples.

The CDR3 protein is CAISVDRVTDTQYF. The CDR3 nucleotides are TGTGCCATCAGTGTTGACAGAGTCACAGATACGCAGTATTTT. This chain links TRBV10-3 with TRBJ2-3, with D perhaps TRBD1 (5 bases). This CDR3 is built from 14 residues. Trimming left V 4 bases short and J 2 bases short, with 10 bases between. CDR1 ENHRY and CDR2 SYGVKD come from the germline V gene.